This is a list of T cell receptor beta chains from one sample in a study of CD8+ T cells in alopecia areata. Repertoires were generated with immunoSEQ multiplex PCR, while TCRdb's copy carries only in-frame clones and drops some. The sample comprises 160,000 or so clones, about 54% of which are singletons, and more than 15% rests with the top ten. The sample in question was CD4+ T cells sorted from blood, obtained at approximately week 55, from a patient treated with tofacitinib. These receptors all stem from a human donor with alopecia areata. CDR3s include the opening cysteine and the closing phenylalanine or tryptophan. Fields, in order: CDR3 protein, CDR3 DNA, V gene, J gene, D gene, clone size. D genes are given only for firm matches. Some rows mark clone size as missing; the rest say once, few, many or name a class of expanded clone.

CAWSAQGYEQYF,TGTGCCTGGAGTGCCCAGGGCTACGAGCAGTACTTC,TRBV30,TRBJ2-7,-,few
CASRLKGGGNTIYF,TGTGCCAGCAGACTGAAGGGAGGCGGAAACACCATATATTTT,TRBV7-9,TRBJ1-3,-,-
CASSPGAGDTQYF,TGTGCCAGCTCCCCAGGGGCAGGGGATACGCAGTATTTT,TRBV18,TRBJ2-3,-,few
CASGADLNTEAFF,TGTGCCAGCGGGGCGGACCTGAACACTGAAGCTTTCTTT,TRBV11-2,TRBJ1-1,-,-
CASSSVQGHGELFF,TGCGCCAGCAGTTCGGTACAGGGCCACGGGGAGCTGTTTTTT,TRBV5-1,TRBJ2-2,-,-
CSVGGVNYGYTF,TGCAGCGTTGGGGGAGTTAACTATGGCTACACCTTC,TRBV29-1,TRBJ1-2,-,-
CASSQEGNSPLHF,TGTGCCAGCAGTCAGGAGGGAAACTCACCCCTCCACTTT,TRBV6-4,TRBJ1-6,-,-
CASREGRGRVNTGELFF,TGTGCCAGCAGGGAGGGGCGTGGTAGGGTCAACACCGGGGAGCTGTTTTTT,TRBV21-1,TRBJ2-2,-,-
CASSDPASYEQYF,TGTGCCAGCAGTGATCCCGCGTCCTACGAGCAGTACTTC,TRBV2,TRBJ2-7,-,few
CASSITSTPTYGYTF,TGTGCCAGTAGTATAACCTCGACTCCGACCTATGGCTACACCTTC,TRBV19,TRBJ1-2,-,-